This entry concerns a single T cell receptor (beta chain). Its antigen remains unknown. V lost 3 bases to trimming and J lost 0 bases, with 12 bases between them. In germline, CDR1 is MNHNS, CDR2 SASEGT. The CDR3 spans 15 residues. Sorted-subset replicate PCRs used 200 to 250 ng DNA, approximately 30,000 T cell genomes. TCRdb's table, derived via immunoSEQ multiplex PCR, lists solely in-frame clones and lacks some. There are 800,000 to 1,200,000 clones in the sample; 75% to 85% occur only once, and approximately 0.5% lies in the top ten. The split of CD4+ cells yielded CD45RA+ naive and CD45RA-negative memory subsets. The source of the sample is a study of shared clonotypes between healthy human individuals. Study-level findings and limits: Generation probabilities were higher for clonotypes shared across all four sorted-subset donors than for unshared ones. Apart from blood, nothing was sampled; tissue repertoires likely differ.

The sample consisted of memory CD4+ T cells from PBMCs. Subset defined: CD45RA-negative fraction. This sequence joins TRBV6-1 and TRBJ2-7; the D is unclear. The source of this sequence is a man aged 18-30 years in good health. Some clones in this sample may be carry-over from other donors' samples. This CDR3 is CASSEFHLPSYEQYF. Written as DNA, the CDR3 is TGTGCCAGCAGTGAGTTTCACCTCCCCTCCTACGAGCAGTACTTC.